This TCR beta chain was recorded in a study of regulatory T cells in long-lasting Graves disease. This clonotype was counted many times. Its cognate antigen is unknown. Arm-PCR of CDR3 regions and iRepertoire HTBI primers were used to build TCR beta libraries. From the multiplex PCR reads, TCRdb called clonotypes with MiXCR, one entry per CDR3 protein. The sample yields fewer than 350,000 distinct CDR3 sequences, about 18% seen once. The CDR3 spans 16 residues. V dropped 3 bases and J dropped 9 bases, with 21 bases sitting between them. General observations from the study: Persistent disease was associated with favored TRBV28 usage and with favored use of TRBJ1-2 and TRBJ2-5.

Stated time point: newly diagnosed GD, antithyroid drugs for less than 3 months. PBMCs were the source of the RNA used for TCR sequencing. A volume of 7 to 9 milliliters of peripheral blood was collected in EDTA tubes. The TCR originated in a female donor with Graves disease. Sequenced here: peripheral blood mononuclear cells (PBMCs), sampled at new diagnosis, from a patient treated with antithyroid drugs. The chain links TRBV12-3 or TRBV12-4 to TRBJ1-5; D uncertain. Here the CDR3 reads CASSFPWGGAAGPQHF. CDR3 nucleotide sequence: TGTGCCAGCAGTTTCCCTTGGGGTGGAGCGGCAGGGCCCCAGCATTTT.